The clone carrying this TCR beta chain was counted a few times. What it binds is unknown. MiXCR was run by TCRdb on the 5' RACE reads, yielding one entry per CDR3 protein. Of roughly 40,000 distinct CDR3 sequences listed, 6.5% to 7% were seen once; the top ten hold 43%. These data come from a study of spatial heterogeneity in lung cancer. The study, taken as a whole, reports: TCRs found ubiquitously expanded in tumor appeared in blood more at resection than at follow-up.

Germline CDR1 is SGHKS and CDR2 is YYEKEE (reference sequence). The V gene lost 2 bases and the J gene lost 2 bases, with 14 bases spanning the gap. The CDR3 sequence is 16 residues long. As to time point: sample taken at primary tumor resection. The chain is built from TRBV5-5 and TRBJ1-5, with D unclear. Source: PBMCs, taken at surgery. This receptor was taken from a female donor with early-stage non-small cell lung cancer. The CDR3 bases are TGTGCCAGCAGCTTAACTGGGCCCATTCGCAATCAGCCCCAGCATTTT. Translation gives CASSLTGPIRNQPQHF.